These T cell receptor beta chains were read from a single sample in a study of blood T cell repertoires in COVID-19. Here immunoSEQ multiplex PCR was the method, and the copy in TCRdb shows in-frame clones only, minus some. The top ten hold about 6% of the sample, which has some 50,000 clones, roughly nine tenths seen once. What was sequenced was peripheral blood. Receptors were obtained from a man in his forties or fifties with acute or convalescent COVID-19. Each CDR3 is given with its conserved first and last residue. D genes are given only for firm matches. The listing skips clone size in some rows; elsewhere it reads once, few, many or a size class.

d_call,j_call,clone_size,v_call,cdr3_nt,cdr3_aa
NA,TRBJ1-5,NA,TRBV19,TGTGCCAGTAGTACCATACTCATGAGGGGCAATCAGCCCCAGCATTTT,CASSTILMRGNQPQHF
NA,TRBJ1-1,NA,TRBV3-1/TRBV3-2,TGTGCCAGCAGCCATGGGGGGGGCACTGAAGCTTTCTTT,CASSHGGGTEAFF
TRBD2,TRBJ2-2,NA,TRBV9,TGTGCCAGCAGTCTGAGCGGGACGATCGGGGAGCTGTTTTTT,CASSLSGTIGELFF
NA,TRBJ1-2,NA,TRBV6-6,TGTGCCAGCAGTTACCCGGACAGCTCCAAAGGGGGTGGCTACACCTTC,CASSYPDSSKGGGYTF
TRBD2,TRBJ2-1,NA,TRBV2,TGTGCCAGCAGCGCCTGGGGTAGCGGGACCTACAATGAGCAGTTCTTC,CASSAWGSGTYNEQFF
NA,TRBJ2-5,NA,TRBV18,TGTGCCAGCTCCGGGGTAGTCCAAGAGACCCAGTACTTC,CASSGVVQETQYF
TRBD1,TRBJ2-1,NA,TRBV5-5,TGTGCCAGCAGTCGTAGGACAGGGGGCAGCTACAATGAGCAGTTCTTC,CASSRRTGGSYNEQFF
TRBD1,TRBJ1-2,NA,TRBV11-2,TGTGCCAGCAGCCCCAACAGGGGTGGCTACACCTTC,CASSPNRGGYTF
TRBD2,TRBJ2-1,NA,TRBV2,TGTGCCAGCGGTAGCCTAGCGGGCTCGAGCTCCTACAATGAGCAGTTCTTC,CASGSLAGSSSYNEQFF
NA,TRBJ1-2,NA,TRBV6-2/TRBV6-3,TGTGCCAGCAGTTACTCGAGGGCAGACGACTATGGCTACACCTTC,CASSYSRADDYGYTF
TRBD1,TRBJ1-2,NA,TRBV30,TGTGCCTGGAGTGCGGGACAGGGGTCCAACTATGGCTACACCTTC,CAWSAGQGSNYGYTF
TRBD1,TRBJ1-2,NA,TRBV3-1/TRBV3-2,TGTGCCAGCAGGGGGACAGTGAACTATGGCTACACCTTC,CASRGTVNYGYTF
NA,TRBJ1-1,NA,TRBV7-9,TGTGCCAGCAGCTTAGTCCCGGGGGGTGAAGCTTTCTTT,CASSLVPGGEAFF
NA,TRBJ1-1,NA,TRBV9,TGTGCCAGCAGCGTAGTCGGGGTAGGCACTGAAGCTTTCTTT,CASSVVGVGTEAFF
TRBD1,TRBJ2-3,NA,TRBV2,TGTGCCAGCAGTGAAGAAGGGGGCTTGGGCACAGATACGCAGTATTTT,CASSEEGGLGTDTQYF
NA,TRBJ1-4,NA,TRBV3-1/TRBV3-2,TGTGCCAGCAGCCAACGGGGGGGGCCAGCGGAACTGTTTTTT,CASSQRGGPAELFF
TRBD1,TRBJ1-2,NA,TRBV2,TGTGCCAGCAGTACTGGACAGGGGGCCTTTGGCTACACCTTC,CASSTGQGAFGYTF
NA,TRBJ1-6,NA,TRBV30,TGTGCCTGGAGTGCGGGTCCCTTATCACCCCTCCACTTT,CAWSAGPLSPLHF
TRBD2,TRBJ2-5,NA,TRBV4-3,TGCGCCAGCAGCCAAGGGACTAGCGGGAAAGGGGAGACCCAGTACTTC,CASSQGTSGKGETQYF
TRBD1,TRBJ1-6,NA,TRBV9,TGTGCCAGCAGCGCCGAGACAGGGAGTAATTCACCCCTCCACTTT,CASSAETGSNSPLHF
TRBD2,TRBJ2-1,NA,TRBV7-8,TGTGCCAGCAGCTATCTAGCGGGAGCACCCTACAATGAGCAGTTCTTC,CASSYLAGAPYNEQFF
TRBD2,TRBJ2-2,NA,TRBV11-2,TGTGCCAGCAGCCCGGGACTAGCGGGAATCGCCGGGGAGCTGTTTTTT,CASSPGLAGIAGELFF
NA,TRBJ1-1,NA,TRBV6-5,TGTGCCAGCACCCTTAGGGGGAGAGTAAACACTGAAGCTTTCTTT,CASTLRGRVNTEAFF
NA,TRBJ2-5,NA,TRBV12-3/TRBV12-4,TGTGCCAGCAGTTTAATCAGAGGAGAGACCCAGTACTTC,CASSLIRGETQYF
TRBD2,TRBJ2-5,NA,TRBV7-9,TGTGCCAGCAGCTTCCTAGGACTAGCGGGAGACCCACAAGAGACCCAGTACTTC,CASSFLGLAGDPQETQYF
NA,TRBJ2-1,NA,TRBV3-1/TRBV3-2,TGTGCCAGCAGAGAACCGCGGGAGTTCTTC,CASREPREFF
TRBD2,TRBJ2-7,NA,TRBV30,TGTGCCTGGCGGGGGGTGGCCGACGAGCAGTACTTC,CAWRGVADEQYF
NA,TRBJ2-1,NA,TRBV6-5,TGTGCCAGCAGTTACAGGGGACTGACTTACAATGAGCAGTTCTTC,CASSYRGLTYNEQFF
NA,TRBJ2-1,NA,TRBV5-5,TGTGCCAGCAGCCCGACAGGATTAGTTAATAATGAGCAGTTCTTC,CASSPTGLVNNEQFF
NA,TRBJ2-1,NA,TRBV6-1,TGTGCCAGCAGTGAAAATACTGTCTCTAACAATGAGCAGTTCTTC,CASSENTVSNNEQFF
TRBD1,TRBJ1-6,NA,TRBV6-5,TGTGCCAGCAGCCGTACGACAGGGGTGGGGTCACCCCTCCACTTT,CASSRTTGVGSPLHF
NA,TRBJ1-2,NA,TRBV19,TGTGCCAGTAGCTCCAGGGCTAACTATGGCTACACCTTC,CASSSRANYGYTF
NA,TRBJ2-2,NA,TRBV7-3,TGTGCCAGCAGCTTCCTCACCGGGGAGCTGTTTTTT,CASSFLTGELFF
NA,TRBJ1-4,NA,TRBV3-1/TRBV3-2,TGTGCCAGCAGCATTCGGGGGGGGCATGATGTAAAACTGTTTTTT,CASSIRGGHDVKLFF
TRBD1,TRBJ2-7,once,TRBV6-6,TGTGCCAGCAGTCGCTCCGGACAGGGCTCCTACGAGCAGTACTTC,CASSRSGQGSYEQYF
TRBD1,TRBJ1-5,NA,TRBV7-2,TGTGCCAGCTGCGGGACAGCTTTTAGCAATCAGCCCCAGCATTTT,CASCGTAFSNQPQHF
TRBD1,TRBJ2-2,NA,TRBV9,TGTGCCAGCAGCCTCCGGGACAGGGCCAACACCGGGGAGCTGTTTTTT,CASSLRDRANTGELFF
NA,TRBJ2-1,NA,TRBV9,TGTGCCAGCAGCGGACACTCCTACAATGAGCAGTTCTTC,CASSGHSYNEQFF
NA,TRBJ1-1,NA,TRBV27,TGTGCCAGCAGTTCAGGGGCGAACACTGAAGCTTTCTTT,CASSSGANTEAFF
TRBD2,TRBJ2-7,NA,TRBV19,TGTGCCAGTGGAGAGGGACTAACGGTAGAGCAGTACTTC,CASGEGLTVEQYF